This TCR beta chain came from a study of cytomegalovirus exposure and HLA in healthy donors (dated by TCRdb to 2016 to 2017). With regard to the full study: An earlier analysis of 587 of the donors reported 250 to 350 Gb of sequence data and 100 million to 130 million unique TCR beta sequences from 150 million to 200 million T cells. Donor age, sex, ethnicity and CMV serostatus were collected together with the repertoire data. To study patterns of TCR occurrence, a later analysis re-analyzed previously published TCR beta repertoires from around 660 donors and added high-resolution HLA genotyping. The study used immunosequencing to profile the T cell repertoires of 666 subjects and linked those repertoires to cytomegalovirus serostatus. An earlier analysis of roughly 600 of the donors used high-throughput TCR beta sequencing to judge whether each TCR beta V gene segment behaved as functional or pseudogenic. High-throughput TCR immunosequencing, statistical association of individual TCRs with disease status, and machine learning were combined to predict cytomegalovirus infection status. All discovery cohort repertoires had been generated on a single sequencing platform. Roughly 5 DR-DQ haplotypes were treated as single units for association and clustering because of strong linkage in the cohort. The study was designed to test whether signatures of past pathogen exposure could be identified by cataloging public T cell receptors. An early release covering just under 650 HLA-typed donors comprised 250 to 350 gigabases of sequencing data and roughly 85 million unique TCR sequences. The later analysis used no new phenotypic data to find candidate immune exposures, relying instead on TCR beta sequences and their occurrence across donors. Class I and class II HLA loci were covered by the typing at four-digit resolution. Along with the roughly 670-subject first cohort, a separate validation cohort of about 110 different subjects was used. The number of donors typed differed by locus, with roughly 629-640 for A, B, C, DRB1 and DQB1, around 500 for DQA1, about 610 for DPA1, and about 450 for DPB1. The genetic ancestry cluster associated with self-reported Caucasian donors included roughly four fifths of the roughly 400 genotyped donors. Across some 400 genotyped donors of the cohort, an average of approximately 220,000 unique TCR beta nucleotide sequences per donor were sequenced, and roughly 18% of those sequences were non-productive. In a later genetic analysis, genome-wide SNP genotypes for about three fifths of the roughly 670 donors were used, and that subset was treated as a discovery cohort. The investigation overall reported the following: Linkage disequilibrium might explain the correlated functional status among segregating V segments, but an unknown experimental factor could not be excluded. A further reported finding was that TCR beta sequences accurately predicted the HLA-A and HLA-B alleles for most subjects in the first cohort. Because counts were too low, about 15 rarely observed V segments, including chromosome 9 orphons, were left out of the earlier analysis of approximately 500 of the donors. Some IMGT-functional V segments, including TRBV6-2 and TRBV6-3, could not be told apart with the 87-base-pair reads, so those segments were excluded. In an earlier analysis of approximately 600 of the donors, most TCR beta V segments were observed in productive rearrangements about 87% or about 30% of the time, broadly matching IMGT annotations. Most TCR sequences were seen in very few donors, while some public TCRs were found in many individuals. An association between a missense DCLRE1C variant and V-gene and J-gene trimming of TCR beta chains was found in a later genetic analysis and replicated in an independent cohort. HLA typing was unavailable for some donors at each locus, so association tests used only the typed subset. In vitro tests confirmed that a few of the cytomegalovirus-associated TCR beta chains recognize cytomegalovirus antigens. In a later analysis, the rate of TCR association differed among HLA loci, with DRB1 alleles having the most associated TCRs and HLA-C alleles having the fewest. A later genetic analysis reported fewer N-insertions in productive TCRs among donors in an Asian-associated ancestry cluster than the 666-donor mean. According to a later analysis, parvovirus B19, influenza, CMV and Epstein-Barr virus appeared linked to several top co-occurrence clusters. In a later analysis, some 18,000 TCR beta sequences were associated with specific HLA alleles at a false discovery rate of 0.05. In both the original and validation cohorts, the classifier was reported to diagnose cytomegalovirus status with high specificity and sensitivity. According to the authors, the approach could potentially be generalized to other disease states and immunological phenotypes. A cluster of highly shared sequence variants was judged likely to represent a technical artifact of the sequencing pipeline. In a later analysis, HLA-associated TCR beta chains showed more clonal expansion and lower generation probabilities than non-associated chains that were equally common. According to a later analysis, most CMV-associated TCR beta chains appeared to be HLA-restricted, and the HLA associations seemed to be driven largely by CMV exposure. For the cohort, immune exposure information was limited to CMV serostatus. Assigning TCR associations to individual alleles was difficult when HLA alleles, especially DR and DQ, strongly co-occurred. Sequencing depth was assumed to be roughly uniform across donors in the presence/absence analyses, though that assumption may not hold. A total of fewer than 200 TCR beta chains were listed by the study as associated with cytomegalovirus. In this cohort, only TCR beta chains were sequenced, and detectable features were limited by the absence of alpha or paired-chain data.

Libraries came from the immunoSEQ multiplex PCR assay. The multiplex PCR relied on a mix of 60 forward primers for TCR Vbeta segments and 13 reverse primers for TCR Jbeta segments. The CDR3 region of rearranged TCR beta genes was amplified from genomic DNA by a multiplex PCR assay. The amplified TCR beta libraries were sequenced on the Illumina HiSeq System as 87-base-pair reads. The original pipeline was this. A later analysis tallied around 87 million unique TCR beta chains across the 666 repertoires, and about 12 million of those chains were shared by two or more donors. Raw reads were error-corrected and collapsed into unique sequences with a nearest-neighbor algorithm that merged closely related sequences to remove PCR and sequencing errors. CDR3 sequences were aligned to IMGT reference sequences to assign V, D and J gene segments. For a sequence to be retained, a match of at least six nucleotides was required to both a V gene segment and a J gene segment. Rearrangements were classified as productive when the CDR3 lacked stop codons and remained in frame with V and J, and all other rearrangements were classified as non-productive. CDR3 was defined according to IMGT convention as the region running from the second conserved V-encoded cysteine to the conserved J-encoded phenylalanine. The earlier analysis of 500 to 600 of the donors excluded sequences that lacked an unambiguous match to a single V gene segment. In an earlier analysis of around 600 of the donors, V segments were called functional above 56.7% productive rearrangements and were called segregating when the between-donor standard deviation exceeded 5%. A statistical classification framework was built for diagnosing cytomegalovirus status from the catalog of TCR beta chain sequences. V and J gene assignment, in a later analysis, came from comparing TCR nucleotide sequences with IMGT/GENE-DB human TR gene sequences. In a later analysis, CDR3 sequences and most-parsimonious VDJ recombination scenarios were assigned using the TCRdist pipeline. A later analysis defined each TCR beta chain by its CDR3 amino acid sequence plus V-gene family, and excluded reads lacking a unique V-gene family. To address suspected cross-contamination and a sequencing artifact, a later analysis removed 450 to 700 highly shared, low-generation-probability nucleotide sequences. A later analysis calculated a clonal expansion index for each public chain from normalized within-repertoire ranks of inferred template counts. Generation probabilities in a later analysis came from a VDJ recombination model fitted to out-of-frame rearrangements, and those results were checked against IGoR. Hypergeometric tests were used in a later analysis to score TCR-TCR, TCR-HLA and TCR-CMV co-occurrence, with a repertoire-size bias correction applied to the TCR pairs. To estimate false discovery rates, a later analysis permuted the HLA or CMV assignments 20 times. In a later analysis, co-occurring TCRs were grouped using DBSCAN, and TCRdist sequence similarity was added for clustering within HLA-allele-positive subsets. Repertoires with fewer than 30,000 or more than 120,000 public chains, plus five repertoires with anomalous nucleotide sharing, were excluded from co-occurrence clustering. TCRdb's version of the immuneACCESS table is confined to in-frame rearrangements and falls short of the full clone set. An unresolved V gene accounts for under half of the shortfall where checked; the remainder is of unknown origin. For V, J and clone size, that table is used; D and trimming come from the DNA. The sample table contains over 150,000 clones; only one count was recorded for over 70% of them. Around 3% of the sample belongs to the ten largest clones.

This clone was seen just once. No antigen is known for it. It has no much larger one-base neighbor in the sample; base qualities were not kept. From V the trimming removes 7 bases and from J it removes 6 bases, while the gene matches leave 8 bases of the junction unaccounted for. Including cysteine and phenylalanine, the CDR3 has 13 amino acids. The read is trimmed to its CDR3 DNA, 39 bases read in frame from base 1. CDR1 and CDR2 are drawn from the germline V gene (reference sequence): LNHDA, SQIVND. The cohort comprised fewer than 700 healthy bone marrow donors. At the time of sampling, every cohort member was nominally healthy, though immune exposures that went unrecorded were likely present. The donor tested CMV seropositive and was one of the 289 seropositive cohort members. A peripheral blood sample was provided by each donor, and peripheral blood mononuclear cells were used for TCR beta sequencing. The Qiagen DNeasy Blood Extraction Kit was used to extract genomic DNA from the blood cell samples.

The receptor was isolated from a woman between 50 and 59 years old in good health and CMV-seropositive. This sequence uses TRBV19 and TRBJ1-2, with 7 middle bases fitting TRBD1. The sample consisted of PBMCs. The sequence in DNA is TGTGCCAGTACTGCGACAGGGCGGGATGGCTACACCTTC. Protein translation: CASTATGRDGYTF.